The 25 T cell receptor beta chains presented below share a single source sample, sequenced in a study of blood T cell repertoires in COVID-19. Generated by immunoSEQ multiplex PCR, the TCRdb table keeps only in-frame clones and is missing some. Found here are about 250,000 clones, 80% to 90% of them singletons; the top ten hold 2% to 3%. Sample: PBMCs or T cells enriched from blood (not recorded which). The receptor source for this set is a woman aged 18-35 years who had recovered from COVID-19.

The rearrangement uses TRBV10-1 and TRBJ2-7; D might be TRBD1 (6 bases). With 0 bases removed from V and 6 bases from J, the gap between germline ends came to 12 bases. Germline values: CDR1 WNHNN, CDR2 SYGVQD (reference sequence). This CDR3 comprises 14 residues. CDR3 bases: TGCGCCAGCAGTGAGTCGAAACAGGGTTTCGAGCAGTACTTC. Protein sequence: CASSESKQGFEQYF.

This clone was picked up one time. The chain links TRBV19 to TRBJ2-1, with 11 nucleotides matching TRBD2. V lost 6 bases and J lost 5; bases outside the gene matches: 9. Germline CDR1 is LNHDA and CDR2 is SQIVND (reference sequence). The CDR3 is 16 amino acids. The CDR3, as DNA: TGTGCCAGTAGCCTCACTAGCGGGGGTTCAAACAATGAGCAGTTCTTC. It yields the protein CASSLTSGGSNNEQFF.

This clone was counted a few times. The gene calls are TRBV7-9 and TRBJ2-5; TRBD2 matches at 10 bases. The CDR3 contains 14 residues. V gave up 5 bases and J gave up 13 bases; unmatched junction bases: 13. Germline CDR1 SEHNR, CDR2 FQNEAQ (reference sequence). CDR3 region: CASSQAASGGRWYF. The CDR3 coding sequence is TGTGCCAGCAGCCAGGCGGCTAGCGGGGGTCGGTGGTACTTC.

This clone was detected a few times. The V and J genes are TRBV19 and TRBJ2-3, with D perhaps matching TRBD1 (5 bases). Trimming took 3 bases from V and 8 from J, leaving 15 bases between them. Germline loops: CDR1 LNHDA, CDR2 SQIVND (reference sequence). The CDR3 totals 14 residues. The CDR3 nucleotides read TGTGCCAGTAGTATCTTAGCCAGGGATGGTACGCAGTATTTT. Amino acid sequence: CASSILARDGTQYF.

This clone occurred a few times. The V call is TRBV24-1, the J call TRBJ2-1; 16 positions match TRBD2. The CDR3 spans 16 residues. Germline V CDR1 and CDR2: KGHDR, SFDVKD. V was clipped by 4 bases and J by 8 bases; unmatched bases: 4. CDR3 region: CATSDPGTSGGDEQFF. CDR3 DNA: TGTGCCACCAGTGACCCCGGGACTAGCGGGGGGGATGAGCAGTTCTTC.

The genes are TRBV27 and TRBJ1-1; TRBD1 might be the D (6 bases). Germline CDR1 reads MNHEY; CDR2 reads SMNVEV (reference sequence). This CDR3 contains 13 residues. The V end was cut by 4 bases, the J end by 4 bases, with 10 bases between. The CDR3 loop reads CASSWGRGTEAFF. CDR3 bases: TGTGCCAGCAGTTGGGGGCGAGGCACTGAAGCTTTCTTT.

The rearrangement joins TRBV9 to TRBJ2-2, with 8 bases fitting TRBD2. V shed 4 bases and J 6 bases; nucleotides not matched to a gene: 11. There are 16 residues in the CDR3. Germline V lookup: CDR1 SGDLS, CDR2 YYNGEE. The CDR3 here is CASSPRVAGKAGELFF. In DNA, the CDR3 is TGTGCCAGCAGCCCCCGGGTAGCGGGGAAGGCCGGGGAGCTGTTTTTT. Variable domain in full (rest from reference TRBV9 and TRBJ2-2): DSGVTQTPKHLITATGQRVTLRCSPRSGDLSVYWYQQSLDQGLQFLIQYYNGEERAKGNILERFSAQQFPDLHSELNLSSLELGDSALYFCASSPRVAGKAGELFFGEGSRLTVL.

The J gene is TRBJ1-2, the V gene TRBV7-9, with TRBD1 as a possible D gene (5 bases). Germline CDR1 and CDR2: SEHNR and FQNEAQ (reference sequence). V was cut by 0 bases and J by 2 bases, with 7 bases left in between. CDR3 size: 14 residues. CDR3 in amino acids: CASSLASGNYGYTF. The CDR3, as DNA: TGTGCCAGCAGCTTAGCGTCAGGGAACTATGGCTACACCTTC.

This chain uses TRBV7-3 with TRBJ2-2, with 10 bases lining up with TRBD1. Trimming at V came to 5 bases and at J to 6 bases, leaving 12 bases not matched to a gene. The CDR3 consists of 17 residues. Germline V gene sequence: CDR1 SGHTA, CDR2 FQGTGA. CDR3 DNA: TGTGCCAGCAGCCCAGGCCCGGGACAGGGGAGCCCCGGGGAGCTGTTTTTT. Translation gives CASSPGPGQGSPGELFF.

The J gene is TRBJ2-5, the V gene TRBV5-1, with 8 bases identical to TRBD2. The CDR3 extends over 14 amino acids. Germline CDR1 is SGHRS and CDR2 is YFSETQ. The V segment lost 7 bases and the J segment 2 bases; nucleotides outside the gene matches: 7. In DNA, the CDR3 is TGCGCCAGCGGATATAGCGGGGATCAAGAGACCCAGTACTTC. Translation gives CASGYSGDQETQYF.

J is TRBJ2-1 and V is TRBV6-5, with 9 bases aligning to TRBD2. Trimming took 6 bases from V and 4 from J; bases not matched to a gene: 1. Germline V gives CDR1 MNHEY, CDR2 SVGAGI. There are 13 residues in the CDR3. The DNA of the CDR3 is TGTGCCAGCAGAGCGGGGGGATACAATGAGCAGTTCTTC. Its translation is CASRAGGYNEQFF.

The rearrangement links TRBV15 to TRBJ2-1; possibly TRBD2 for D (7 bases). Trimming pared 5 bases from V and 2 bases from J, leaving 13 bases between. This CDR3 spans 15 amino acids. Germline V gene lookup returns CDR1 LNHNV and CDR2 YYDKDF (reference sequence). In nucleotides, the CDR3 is TGTGCCACCAGCTTCGGCGGGGGCCCCTACAATGAGCAGTTCTTC. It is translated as CATSFGGGPYNEQFF.

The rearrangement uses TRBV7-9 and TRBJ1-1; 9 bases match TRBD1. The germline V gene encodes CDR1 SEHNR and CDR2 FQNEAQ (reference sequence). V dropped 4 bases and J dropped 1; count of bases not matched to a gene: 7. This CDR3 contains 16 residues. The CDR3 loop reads CASSSGTGSGNTEAFF. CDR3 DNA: TGTGCCAGCAGCTCCGGGACAGGGTCAGGGAACACTGAAGCTTTCTTT.

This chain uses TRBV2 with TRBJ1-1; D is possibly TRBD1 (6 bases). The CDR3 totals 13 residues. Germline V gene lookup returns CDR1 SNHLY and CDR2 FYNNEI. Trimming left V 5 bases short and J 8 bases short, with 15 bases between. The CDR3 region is CASSTLTGFEAFF. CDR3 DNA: TGTGCCAGCAGTACTCTGACAGGATTCGAAGCTTTCTTT.

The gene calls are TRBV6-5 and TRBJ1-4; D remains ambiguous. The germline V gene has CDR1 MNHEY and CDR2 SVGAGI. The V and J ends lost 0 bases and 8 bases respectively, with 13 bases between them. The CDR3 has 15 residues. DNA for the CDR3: TGTGCCAGCAGTTACTCAGGCGCAGGCGGGGAAAAACTGTTTTTT. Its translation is CASSYSGAGGEKLFF.

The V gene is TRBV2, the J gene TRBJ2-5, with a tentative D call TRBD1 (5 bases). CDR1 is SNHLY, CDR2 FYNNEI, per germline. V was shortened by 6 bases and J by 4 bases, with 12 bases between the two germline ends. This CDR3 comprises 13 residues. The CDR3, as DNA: TGTGCCAGCAGCCAAGACAGTGGAGAGACCCAGTACTTC. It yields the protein CASSQDSGETQYF.

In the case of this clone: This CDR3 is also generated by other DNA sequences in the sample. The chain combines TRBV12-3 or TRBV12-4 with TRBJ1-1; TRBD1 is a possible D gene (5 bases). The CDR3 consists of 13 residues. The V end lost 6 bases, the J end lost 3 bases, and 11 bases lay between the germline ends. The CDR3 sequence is CASRAGGYTEAFF. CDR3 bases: TGTGCCAGCAGAGCCGGGGGGTACACTGAAGCTTTCTTT.

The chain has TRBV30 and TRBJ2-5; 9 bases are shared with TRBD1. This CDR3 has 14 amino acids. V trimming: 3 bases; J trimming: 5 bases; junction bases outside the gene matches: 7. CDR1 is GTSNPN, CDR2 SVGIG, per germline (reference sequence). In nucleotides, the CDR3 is TGTGCCTGGAGGACCGGGACAGGGTTTGAGACCCAGTACTTC. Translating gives CAWRTGTGFETQYF.

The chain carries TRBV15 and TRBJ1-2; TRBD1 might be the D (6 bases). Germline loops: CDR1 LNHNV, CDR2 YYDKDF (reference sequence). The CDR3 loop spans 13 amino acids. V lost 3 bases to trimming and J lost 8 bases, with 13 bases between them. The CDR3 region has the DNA TGTGCCACCAGCAGGGACAGCCTACAGGGCTACACCTTC. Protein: CATSRDSLQGYTF.

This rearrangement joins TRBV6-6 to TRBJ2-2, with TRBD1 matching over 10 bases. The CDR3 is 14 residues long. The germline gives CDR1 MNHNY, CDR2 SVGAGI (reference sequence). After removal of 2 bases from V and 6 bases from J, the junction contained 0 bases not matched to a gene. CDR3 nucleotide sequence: TGTGCCAGCAGTTACGGGACAGGGGCCGGGGAGCTGTTTTTT. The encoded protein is CASSYGTGAGELFF.

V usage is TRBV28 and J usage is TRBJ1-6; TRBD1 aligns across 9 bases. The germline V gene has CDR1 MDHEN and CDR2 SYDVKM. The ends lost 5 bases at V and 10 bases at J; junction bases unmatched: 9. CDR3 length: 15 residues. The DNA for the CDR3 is TGTGCCAGCAGTGGACCCGGGACAGGGTCATCACCCCTCCACTTT. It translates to CASSGPGTGSSPLHF.

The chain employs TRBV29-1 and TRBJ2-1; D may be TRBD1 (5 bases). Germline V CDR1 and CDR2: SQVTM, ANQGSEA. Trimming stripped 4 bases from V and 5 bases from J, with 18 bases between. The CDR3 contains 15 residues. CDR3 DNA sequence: TGCAGCGTTGGGGGCAAAGATGGCTTTGACAATGAGCAGTTCTTC. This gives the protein CSVGGKDGFDNEQFF.

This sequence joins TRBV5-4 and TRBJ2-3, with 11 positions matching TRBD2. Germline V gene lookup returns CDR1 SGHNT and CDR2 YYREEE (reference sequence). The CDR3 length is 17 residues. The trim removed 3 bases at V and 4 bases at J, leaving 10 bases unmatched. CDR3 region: CASSSTPGTSGSDTQYF. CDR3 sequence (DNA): TGTGCCAGCAGCTCAACCCCCGGGACTAGCGGATCAGATACGCAGTATTTT.

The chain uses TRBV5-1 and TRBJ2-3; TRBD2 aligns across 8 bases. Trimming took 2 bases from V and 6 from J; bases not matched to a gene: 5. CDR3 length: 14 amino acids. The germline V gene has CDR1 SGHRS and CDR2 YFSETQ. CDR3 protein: CASSFTAGADTQYF. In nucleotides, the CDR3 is TGCGCCAGCAGCTTCACAGCGGGGGCGGATACGCAGTATTTT.

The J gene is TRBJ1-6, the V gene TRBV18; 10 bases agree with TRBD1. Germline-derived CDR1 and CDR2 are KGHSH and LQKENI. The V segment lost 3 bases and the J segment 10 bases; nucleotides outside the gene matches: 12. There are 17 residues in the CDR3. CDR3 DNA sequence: TGTGCCAGCTCACCTACAGAAGCGGGACAGGGGTTCTCACCCCTCCACTTT. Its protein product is CASSPTEAGQGFSPLHF.